The clone carrying this T cell receptor beta chain ranks as medium-sized. V shed 4 bases and J shed 3 bases, with 10 bases lying between them. Germline CDR1 and CDR2: MNHEY and SMNVEV (reference sequence). The CDR3 consists of 13 residues. The source of the sample is a study of graft-versus-host responses after intestinal transplantation. On the study more broadly: Every transplant recipient was induced with anti-thymocyte globulin, then maintained on tacrolimus and steroids for roughly 3 years. General observations from the study: Clonal ratios of graft-versus-host to host-versus-graft in allografts were high for patients exhibiting graft-donor T cell macrochimerism. Declining HvG levels early post-transplant were linked to peak circulating GvH clone levels.

Plating of about 200,000 CFSE-labeled responder cells was done together with about 200,000 irradiated, violet-dye-labeled stimulator cells. Clones were read by immunoSEQ multiplex PCR, and TCRdb kept only the in-frame ones, dropping some. The sample gives some 10,000 clones, roughly a third of which show up once; 10% to 15% is in the top ten. The chain carries TRBV27 and TRBJ2-7, with D possibly matching TRBD1 (6 bases). The receptor was derived from a human patient who received an intestinal transplant. This material consisted of alloreactive CD8+ T cells from a mixed lymphocyte reaction culture, taken before intestinal transplant. The subset was: CFSE-low proliferating T cells sorted from roughly 6-day pre-transplant mixed lymphocyte reaction (GvH or HvG direction). The CDR3 DNA is TGTGCCAGCAGTTATGGGGGCAGCTACGAGCAGTACTTC. Translated, it gives CASSYGGSYEQYF.